This T cell receptor beta chain comes out of a study of cytomegalovirus exposure and HLA in healthy donors. About this clone itself: This specimen includes other DNA sequences encoding the same CDR3.

The assay was immunoSEQ multiplex PCR, and TCRdb's table has in-frame clones only and misses some. The profile covers about 220,000 clones, with 90% to 95% appearing a single time and more than 0.85% taken by the ten largest. This CDR3 comprises 11 residues. CDR1 and CDR2 from the germline V gene are GTSNPN and SVGIG (reference sequence). Germline trimming cut 4 bases from V and 4 bases from J; bases unmatched to any gene: 1. Sequences were obtained from PBMCs. The TCR was taken from a woman between 18 and 29 years old in good health and CMV-seronegative. The chain carries TRBV30 and TRBJ2-7; TRBD2 aligns across 7 bases. CDR3 in amino acids: CAWTSGYEQYF. CDR3 DNA sequence: TGTGCCTGGACTAGCGGTTACGAGCAGTACTTC.